This T cell receptor beta chain was profiled in a study of blood T cell repertoires in COVID-19. On the study more broadly: Acute and convalescent COVID-19 specimens originated in the United States, Italy and Spain. T cells, B-cell-depleted T cells, or PBMCs provided the cDNA or gDNA that served as material.

With 1 base clipped from V and 2 bases from J, the junction kept 2 bases outside the gene matches. The CDR3 extends over 15 amino acids. Looked up from germline, CDR1 is SGHTA and CDR2 is FQGNSA. In the original analysis: Counts of nucleated cells, estimated from reference gene primer amplification, were obtained. Some clones are missing from TCRdb's copy, which holds only in-frame ones; the method was immunoSEQ multiplex PCR. The V and J calls and clone size are taken from that table; D and trimming were inferred from the DNA. The sample has about 22,000 clones, roughly nine tenths seen once; the top ten hold 20% to 30%.

The sequence was obtained from a human donor with active COVID-19. The donor label of this sample is uncertain. This sequence joins TRBV7-2 and TRBJ2-1; 7 bases agree with TRBD2. The specimen sequenced was peripheral blood. This CDR3 reads CASSLGGSPYNEQFF. CDR3 DNA: TGTGCCAGCAGCTTAGGCGGGAGCCCCTACAATGAGCAGTTCTTC. Variable domain in full (rest from reference TRBV7-2 and TRBJ2-1): GAGVSQSPSNKVTEKGKDVELRCDPISGHTALYWYRQSLGQGLEFLIYFQGNSAPDKSGLPSDRFSAERTGGSVSTLTIQRTQQEDSAVYLCASSLGGSPYNEQFFGPGTRLTVL.